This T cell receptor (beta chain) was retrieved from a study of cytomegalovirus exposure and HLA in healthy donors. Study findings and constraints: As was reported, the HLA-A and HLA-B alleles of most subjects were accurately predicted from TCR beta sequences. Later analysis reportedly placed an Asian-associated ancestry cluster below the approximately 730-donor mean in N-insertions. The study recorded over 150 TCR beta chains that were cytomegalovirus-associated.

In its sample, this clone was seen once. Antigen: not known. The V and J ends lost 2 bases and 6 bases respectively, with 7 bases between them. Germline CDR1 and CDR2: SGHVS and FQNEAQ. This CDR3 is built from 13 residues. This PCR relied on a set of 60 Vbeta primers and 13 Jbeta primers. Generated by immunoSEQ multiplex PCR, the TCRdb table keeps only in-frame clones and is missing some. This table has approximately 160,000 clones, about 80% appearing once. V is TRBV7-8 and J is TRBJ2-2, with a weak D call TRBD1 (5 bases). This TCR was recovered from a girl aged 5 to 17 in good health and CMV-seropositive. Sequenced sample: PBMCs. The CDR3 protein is CASSLRQPGELFF. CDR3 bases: TGTGCCAGCAGCTTAAGACAGCCCGGGGAGCTGTTTTTT.